This TCR beta chain was sequenced during a study of cytomegalovirus exposure and HLA in healthy donors. Findings and limits, study-wide: No immune exposure information besides CMV serostatus was available.

As to this clone: Its antigen remains unknown.

V lost 4 bases to trimming and J lost 4 bases; unmatched junction nucleotides: 5. The CDR3 covers 13 residues. Germline V gives CDR1 SGHNT, CDR2 YYREEE (reference sequence). 13 Jbeta primers and 60 Vbeta primers were used for the PCR. Libraries were prepared by immunoSEQ multiplex PCR; TCRdb keeps only in-frame clonotypes and omits some of them. The table shows about 59,000 clones, with 80% occurring only once. This clonotype was obtained from a woman aged 35 to 49 in good health and CMV-seronegative. The chain links TRBV5-4 to TRBJ2-7, with 7 positions matching TRBD1. The sample was PBMCs. CDR3: CASSPGTEYEQYF. DNA of the CDR3: TGTGCCAGCAGCCCGGGGACAGAGTACGAGCAGTACTTC.